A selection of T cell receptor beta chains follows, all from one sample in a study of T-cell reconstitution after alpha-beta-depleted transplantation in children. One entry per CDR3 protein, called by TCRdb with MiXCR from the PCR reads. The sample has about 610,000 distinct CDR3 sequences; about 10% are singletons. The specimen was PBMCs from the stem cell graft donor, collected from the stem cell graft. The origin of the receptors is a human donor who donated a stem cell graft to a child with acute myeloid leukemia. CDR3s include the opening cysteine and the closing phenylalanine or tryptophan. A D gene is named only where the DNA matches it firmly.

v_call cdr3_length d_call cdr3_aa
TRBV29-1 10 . CSVDVKFQFF
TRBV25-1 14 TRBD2 CASSPREVQPEQFF
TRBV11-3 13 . CASSSGLGYTQYF
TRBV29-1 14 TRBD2 CSVVPAGVGETQYF
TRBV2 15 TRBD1 CASSAGQGPFYEQYF
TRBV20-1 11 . CSALSRNEQFF
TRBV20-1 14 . CSARGSGGDTEAFF
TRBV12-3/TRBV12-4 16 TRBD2 CASSPRTSGGINEQFF
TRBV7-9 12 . CASSFFPYEQYF
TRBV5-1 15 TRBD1 CASSPNPGQPYGYTF
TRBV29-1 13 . CSVEVGGREKLFF
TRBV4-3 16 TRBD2 CASSQASGTSYNEQFF
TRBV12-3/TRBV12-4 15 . CASSLGALSTDTQYF
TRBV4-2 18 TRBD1 CASSQNVGTGDENTEAIF
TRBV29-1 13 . CSASRGKGYEQYF
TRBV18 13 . CASSPAGVGEQYF
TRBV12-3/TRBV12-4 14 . CASSLIGIAGGYTF
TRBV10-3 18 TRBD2 CAISSPPQREALGNEQFF
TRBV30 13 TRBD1 CAWSVQRGQGYTF
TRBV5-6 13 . CASIQGRGTEAFF
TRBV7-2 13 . CASSLGVNQPQHF
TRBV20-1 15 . CSAREGRSSYNEQFF
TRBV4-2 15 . CASSQEDTQDYEQYF
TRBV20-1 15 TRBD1 CSAPTGTGGSYEQYF
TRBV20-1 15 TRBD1 CSARVVKDRGETQYF
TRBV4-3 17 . CASSQSHSQRGTGELFF
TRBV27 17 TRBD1 CASSSRPGQGANYGYTF
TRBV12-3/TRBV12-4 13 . CASSIPPPDTQYF
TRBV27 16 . CASSEGGTLRRDTQYF
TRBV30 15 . CAWKFSPTNTGELFF
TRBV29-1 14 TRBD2 CSVVPTAGERWQFF
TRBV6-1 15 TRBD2 CASTSGSGRSYEQYF
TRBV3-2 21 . CASSQEHRDRANSKSSYEQYF
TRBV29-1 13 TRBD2 CSVYLADHYEQYF
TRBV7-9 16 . CASSTPRGGLYNEQFF
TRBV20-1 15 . CSAIDIISSYNEQFF
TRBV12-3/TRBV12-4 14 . CASSLRLGADTQYF
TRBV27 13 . CASSLSWADTQYF
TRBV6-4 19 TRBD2 CASSDNLAGAVSSYNEQFF
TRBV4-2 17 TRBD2 CASSQERLAGGTDTQYF